This T cell receptor (beta chain) was profiled in a study of regulatory T cells in long-lasting Graves disease. General study points: TRBV28, TRBJ1-2 and TRBJ2-5 were favored in persistent disease.

V gave up 0 bases and J gave up 4 bases, with 13 bases separating them. CDR3 size: 15 residues. From germline, CDR1 is SGDLS and CDR2 YYNGEE. This clonotype was seen ten or more times. The antigen remains unidentified. Time point meaning: newly diagnosed GD, antithyroid drugs for less than 3 months. PBMCs were the source of the RNA used for TCR sequencing. According to the study, TCR beta libraries were built with iRepertoire HTBI primers and CDR3-region Arm-PCR. TCRdb analysed the multiplex PCR reads with MiXCR anew, one entry per CDR3 protein. The table records under 250,000 distinct CDR3 sequences, roughly a fifth of them present only once.

The rearrangement joins TRBV9 to TRBJ1-2; no reliable D call. The TCR was taken from a female donor with Graves disease. The source material was peripheral blood mononuclear cells (PBMCs), sampled at new diagnosis, from a patient treated with antithyroid drugs. The CDR3 loop reads CASSVGTELGYGYTF. CDR3 bases: TGTGCCAGCAGCGTAGGGACGGAACTTGGCTATGGCTACACCTTC.